The rows below give T cell receptor beta chains drawn from one sample of a study of blood T cell repertoires in COVID-19. Sequenced by immunoSEQ multiplex PCR; TCRdb stores in-frame clones only, minus some. There are 100,000 to 130,000 clones in the sample; 71% occur only once, and 1.5% to 2% lies in the top ten. Sequencing was performed on peripheral blood. The receptor set was obtained from a woman in her forties with acute or convalescent COVID-19. CDR3s include the opening cysteine and the closing phenylalanine or tryptophan. Rows give clone size only sometimes, using once, few, many, or a class for an expanded clone.

V,J,size,CDR3
TRBV5-1,TRBJ1-4,NA,CASSPYLAGQGTTNEKLFF
TRBV28,TRBJ1-6,NA,CASRQGSNNSPLHF
TRBV9,TRBJ2-5,NA,CASSSGLAGGRETQYF
TRBV5-1,TRBJ2-5,NA,CASQSPRGGETQYF
TRBV6-5,TRBJ1-1,NA,CASRDRELGTEAFF
TRBV5-5,TRBJ2-2,NA,CASSLRQGATGGELFF
TRBV18,TRBJ1-6,few,CASSPPTSGSPLHF
TRBV5-4,TRBJ1-6,NA,CASTTGSGIDSPLHF
TRBV7-2,TRBJ2-1,few,CASSAMGQAEQFF
TRBV9,TRBJ2-5,NA,CASSVSLTGQETQYF
TRBV18,TRBJ2-3,NA,CASSPGGVPTDTQYF
TRBV19,TRBJ1-1,once,CASSIERDSGTEAFF
TRBV7-9,TRBJ2-6,once,CASSSTGAPSGANVLTF
TRBV4-1,TRBJ2-5,once,CASSLGQVGRETQYF
TRBV15,TRBJ2-3,NA,CATSRDYTGIMGRDTQYF
TRBV5-3,TRBJ2-5,few,CARSSPTSGDRQETQYF
TRBV2,TRBJ2-3,NA,CASRGARPGDTQYF
TRBV28,TRBJ1-3,NA,CASSRVGGGGVNTIYF
TRBV28,TRBJ1-1,NA,CASTEPGQGKTEAFF
TRBV5-6,TRBJ2-5,NA,CASSQTGSQETQYF